This T cell receptor (beta chain) is from a study of CD8+ T cells in alopecia areata (dated by TCRdb to 2017 to 2018). With regard to the full study: The treated patients took part in an open-label pilot trial in which moderate-to-severe alopecia areata was treated with oral tofacitinib at 5 to 10 mg twice daily. Patients received tofacitinib for 6 to 18 months and were then followed off drug for 6 months to check for delayed response and recurrence. For the treated patients, the SALT score, which quantifies what percentage of scalp surface area is affected, served as the measure of disease severity. In both human patients and the C3H/HeJ mouse model, the study applied high-throughput TCRbeta sequencing to look at T cell clonal expansion in alopecia areata. On the human side, TCRbeta sequencing was run on scalp tissue and on sorted CD4+ and CD8+ peripheral blood T cells from healthy controls and from alopecia areata patients with either patchy or totalis/universalis disease. Tofacitinib-treated patients had biopsies at baseline and at 4 and 24 weeks of treatment, with a later scalp biopsy in several patients. Clonality in the scalp was compared among normal scalp (n=4), patchy alopecia areata scalp (n=8), and alopecia totalis/universalis scalp (n=8). RNA came from the PAXgene miRNA kit for fixed scalp, the miRNeasy kit for PBMCs, and the RNeasy kit for mouse skin. TCRbeta CDR3 regions were amplified by immunoSEQ multiplex PCR with 35 Vbeta forward and 13 Jbeta reverse primers. Summary of the overall study and its limitations: During tofacitinib treatment, many expanded lesional clones remained in scalp and blood, and this persistence may partly explain relapse after treatment is stopped. Because the treated cohort was small and had just a single nonresponder, larger studies are needed to establish links between baseline CD8+ expansion and response. With tofacitinib, both scalp clonality and the number of expanded CD8+ clones among the top 100 scalp clones went down significantly. Higher clonality and more expanded CD8+ clones were observed in lesional scalp than in normal scalp, particularly in alopecia totalis/universalis, a finding suggestive of antigenic drive. Shared TCR sequences between patients were less evident than in mice, which may be partly attributable to HLA diversity in the patient population. Unlike mouse skin, which is dominated by gammadelta T cells, normal human skin has resident alphabeta T cells that are also sequenced, and this complicates analysis of the scalp TCR repertoire.

The label giving this sample's treatment or condition can be read as: oral pan-JAK inhibitor, 5-10 mg twice daily. Lesional scalp punch biopsies and peripheral blood were obtained from alopecia areata patients. PBMCs were separated by density centrifugation and stained for CD3, CD4 and CD8, after which CD4+ and CD8+ T cells were sorted on a FACSAria. The library was produced with the immunoSEQ multiplex PCR assay. For TCR sequencing, RNA was extracted from every sample and reverse transcribed into cDNA to serve as template. SuperScript III was used to make first-strand cDNA, primed with a 2:1 mix of oligo-dT and random hexamers. A synthetic immune receptor repertoire was used to assess amplification bias, and residual bias was removed computationally. The published analysis was carried out like this. After raw reads were preprocessed to remove errors, the CDR3 was defined following IMGT conventions as running from the conserved cysteine to phenylalanine. Clonality was calculated as 1 minus Shannon entropy normalized by log2 of the number of productive unique TCRs. Scalp TCRbeta sequences were cross-referenced with sorted blood CD4 and CD8 repertoires so that the CD4 or CD8 identity of scalp clones could be inferred. TCRdb took this table from immuneACCESS and kept in-frame rearrangements with V and J called. Such tables lack part of the clones; where checked against another copy, unresolved V genes explain under half of the gap, and the rest is unexplained. Clonal size and the V and J genes are those of that table, whereas D and trimming came from the DNA. The sample table lists roughly 210,000 clones, 40% to 45% of them with a count of one. In total, the top ten clones hold around 2.5% of the sample.

The CDR3 runs 14 residues from the cysteine to the phenylalanine. Just the 42-base CDR3 DNA is kept, in frame starting at base 1. CDR1 and CDR2, looked up from the germline V gene, are SQVTM and ANQGSEA. V is clipped by 5 bases and J by 2 bases, and the sequence between their germline boundaries is 10 bases long. On this clone: No cognate antigen has been identified for it. The sample holds no much larger clone one base away, and base qualities are not on file.

The sequencing here drew on CD4+ T cells sorted from blood, taken at approximately week 39, from a patient treated with tofacitinib. This receptor chain uses TRBV29-1 and TRBJ2-6; the D assignment is uncertain and may be TRBD1 or TRBD2, with 6 bases supporting each. This sequence originates from a human donor with alopecia areata. The bases are TGCAGCGTTAGGGGGGAACCTGGGGCCAACGTCCTGACTTTC. Its translation is CSVRGEPGANVLTF.